This TCR beta chain was sequenced during a study of shared clonotypes between healthy human individuals. Study-wide results and limits: The generation probabilities recorded for non-shared clonotypes fell below those of clonotypes shared by all four donors. With few donors, the genetic and exposure-history diversity represented was limited.

Germline V gene lookup returns CDR1 LNHDA and CDR2 SQIVND (reference sequence). The CDR3 has 16 residues. Trimming removed 4 bases from V and 3 bases from J; junction bases left unmatched: 9. The authors ran the assay at deep level. Genomic DNA of every subset was divided equally among multiple immunoSEQ plates. Profiling relied on immunoSEQ multiplex PCR, and the TCRdb table lists in-frame clones only, not all of them. In the table there are 2.5 million or so clones, around 94% of which are singletons. A remark on this clone: Antigen: not known.

The sample taken for sequencing was naive CD4+ T cells sorted from blood. Subset denoted: CD45RA+ positively selected. The sequence derives from a man between 18 and 35 years old in good health. J is TRBJ1-5 and V is TRBV19; the match to TRBD1 covers 7 bases. CDR3 sequence reads: CASSRGGQAYNQPQHF. The CDR3 region has the DNA TGTGCCAGTAGTAGGGGAGGACAGGCCTACAATCAGCCCCAGCATTTT.